A selection of T cell receptor beta chains follows, all from one sample in a study of T cells in localized non-small cell lung cancer. Sequencing used immunoSEQ multiplex PCR; TCRdb keeps in-frame clones, though not all of them. The sample shows tens of thousands of clones, over 75% of them seen only once. The sample in question was peripheral blood mononuclear cells, obtained before any cancer treatment. Receptor source: a male donor at least 60 years old with stage II lung adenocarcinoma. CDR3s include the opening cysteine and the closing phenylalanine or tryptophan. The D gene is left open where the match is weak. Expanded clones are given a class, and other clones once, few, many or no size at all.

clone_size,v_call,d_call,j_call,cdr3_length,cdr3_aa,cdr3_nt
.,TRBV5-6,TRBD2,TRBJ2-4,16,CASSYTMAGGENIQYF,TGTGCCAGCAGCTACACTATGGCGGGAGGGGAAAACATTCAGTACTTC
.,TRBV6-6,.,TRBJ2-7,15,CASSWSRFSSYEQYF,TGTGCCAGCAGTTGGTCCAGGTTTAGCTCCTACGAGCAGTACTTC
.,TRBV6-5,.,TRBJ2-3,11,CASSLTDTQYF,TGTGCCAGCAGTCTAACAGATACGCAGTATTTT
few,TRBV6-1,TRBD2,TRBJ2-7,14,CASRGTSVSYEQYF,TGTGCCAGCAGAGGGACTAGCGTCAGCTACGAGCAGTACTTC
.,TRBV5-1,.,TRBJ1-6,16,CASSWTPPGLNSPLHF,TGCGCCAGCAGCTGGACCCCACCAGGGTTAAATTCACCCCTCCACTTT
.,TRBV29-1,TRBD2,TRBJ2-3,11,CSVPGGDTQYF,TGCAGCGTACCGGGGGGAGATACGCAGTATTTT
.,TRBV2,TRBD1,TRBJ2-6,18,CASRDGTGGGSGANVLTF,TGTGCCAGCAGGGATGGGACAGGGGGGGGCTCTGGGGCCAACGTCCTGACTTTC
.,TRBV6-1,.,TRBJ1-1,13,CASSSTVNTEAFF,TGTGCCAGCAGTTCGACGGTGAACACTGAAGCTTTCTTT
once,TRBV28,.,TRBJ2-7,18,CASITGGSGSEGSYEQYF,TGTGCCAGCATTACAGGGGGTAGCGGGAGTGAGGGTTCCTACGAGCAGTACTTC
few,TRBV18,.,TRBJ1-1,12,CASSFWNTEAFF,TGTGCCAGCTCATTCTGGAACACTGAAGCTTTCTTT
.,TRBV11-2,TRBD2,TRBJ2-7,19,CASSLDEKLQRGGSYEQYF,TGTGCCAGCAGCTTAGATGAAAAACTCCAGCGGGGGGGAAGCTACGAGCAGTACTTC
.,TRBV9,.,TRBJ1-2,14,CASSPEGGIYGYTF,TGTGCCAGCAGCCCCGAGGGAGGGATCTATGGCTACACCTTC
.,TRBV7-3,.,TRBJ2-5,13,CASSQGGGETQYF,TGTGCCAGCAGCCAGGGGGGAGGAGAGACCCAGTACTTC
.,TRBV18,TRBD2,TRBJ2-7,15,CASSPRVAGGGEQYF,TGTGCCAGCTCACCACGGGTAGCGGGAGGGGGCGAGCAGTACTTC
.,TRBV18,.,TRBJ2-5,15,CASSPNGGEQETQYF,TGTGCCAGCTCACCTAATGGGGGAGAACAAGAGACCCAGTACTTC
.,TRBV11-3,.,TRBJ2-7,17,CASSLGRYTRGSYEQYF,TGTGCCAGCAGCTTAGGAAGGTATACGAGAGGGAGCTACGAGCAGTACTTC
once,TRBV29-1,.,TRBJ2-1,15,CSNHGGGGLLDEQFF,TGCAGCAACCACGGGGGAGGAGGCCTTCTGGATGAGCAGTTCTTC
.,TRBV6-1,.,TRBJ1-1,15,CASSALRTANTEAFF,TGTGCCAGCAGTGCCCTAAGGACAGCGAACACTGAAGCTTTCTTT
.,TRBV2,.,TRBJ2-1,13,CASRMGSYNEQFF,TGTGCCAGCAGAATGGGCTCCTACAATGAGCAGTTCTTC
.,TRBV18,.,TRBJ2-3,12,CASSPTTDTQYF,TGTGCCAGCTCACCTACCACAGATACGCAGTATTTT
.,TRBV6-1,.,TRBJ1-5,13,CASSFSGLQPQHF,TGTGCCAGCAGTTTCTCGGGGCTTCAGCCCCAGCATTTT
.,TRBV12-1,.,TRBJ2-4,16,CASSPGQGGMENIQYF,TGTGCCAGCAGCCCGGGACAGGGGGGAATGGAAAACATTCAGTACTTC
.,TRBV5-1,.,TRBJ2-7,11,CASSLGHLKYF,TGCGCCAGCAGCTTGGGACATTTGAAGTACTTC
.,TRBV19,.,TRBJ2-5,15,CASSPDLVYQETQYF,TGTGCCAGTAGTCCCGATCTAGTTTACCAAGAGACCCAGTACTTC
.,TRBV9,TRBD2,TRBJ2-5,15,CASSGAGRPQETQYF,TGTGCCAGCAGCGGGGCCGGGAGGCCCCAAGAGACCCAGTACTTC
.,TRBV7-8,.,TRBJ1-5,15,CASSLEVVFEPPQHF,TGTGCCAGCAGCTTAGAGGTGGTCTTCGAGCCGCCCCAGCATTTT
.,TRBV5-4,TRBD1,TRBJ1-3,16,CASSKGQESSGNTIYF,TGTGCCAGCAGCAAGGGACAGGAAAGCTCTGGAAACACCATATATTTT
once,TRBV18,TRBD2,TRBJ2-7,15,CASSPPLAGGYEQYF,TGTGCCAGCTCACCACCCCTAGCGGGAGGCTACGAGCAGTACTTC
.,TRBV5-1,.,TRBJ2-2,16,CASSSGRQGRTGELFF,TGCGCCAGCAGCTCGGGGCGGCAGGGGAGGACCGGGGAGCTGTTTTTT
.,TRBV28,.,TRBJ2-3,15,CASSSLASGTDTQYF,TGTGCCAGCAGTTCCTTAGCGTCGGGCACAGATACGCAGTATTTT
.,TRBV10-2,.,TRBJ2-5,13,CASTQNGVRAQYF,TGCGCCAGCACCCAGAACGGGGTTCGGGCCCAGTACTTC
.,TRBV18,TRBD1,TRBJ1-4,15,CASSSQGKRGEKLFF,TGTGCCAGCTCATCACAGGGGAAGAGGGGTGAAAAACTGTTTTTT
.,TRBV7-8,.,TRBJ2-3,13,CASSPTSMDTQYF,TGTGCCAGCAGCCCGACTAGTATGGATACGCAGTATTTT
.,TRBV4-1,TRBD2,TRBJ2-1,15,CASSQESRGRNEQFF,TGCGCCAGCAGCCAAGAGTCACGCGGGAGAAATGAGCAGTTCTTC
once,TRBV2,TRBD1,TRBJ2-5,16,CASSGTIGQGGATQYF,TGTGCCAGCAGCGGCACTATTGGACAGGGGGGGGCGACCCAGTACTTC
once,TRBV13,.,TRBJ2-7,12,CASSSLAYEQYF,TGTGCCAGCAGCTCCTTGGCCTACGAGCAGTACTTC
.,TRBV7-9,.,TRBJ2-1,13,CASSLPERNEQFF,TGTGCCAGCAGCCTTCCCGAGCGGAATGAGCAGTTCTTC
once,TRBV5-4,.,TRBJ1-2,14,CASSLEQGGYGYTF,TGTGCCAGCAGCTTGGAGCAGGGCGGCTATGGCTACACCTTC
.,TRBV6-5,.,TRBJ1-5,14,CASSYQGGNQPQHF,TGTGCCAGCAGTTACCAGGGTGGCAATCAGCCCCAGCATTTT